A selection of T cell receptor beta chains follows, all from one sample in a study of CD8+ T cells in alopecia areata. Some clones are missing from TCRdb's copy, which holds only in-frame ones; the method was immunoSEQ multiplex PCR. The repertoire has 100,000 to 130,000 clones, about 50% of them found once; the top ten carry over 20%. The material sequenced was NKG2D-low CD8+ T cells sorted from blood. These receptors originate from a human donor with alopecia areata. Both conserved end residues are part of each CDR3. The order of the fields is V gene, D gene, J gene, clone size, CDR3 DNA, CDR3 protein. D genes are given only for firm matches. Expanded clones are given a class, and other clones once, few, many or no size at all.

v_call: TRBV25-1
d_call: NA
j_call: TRBJ2-2
clone_size: NA
cdr3_nt: TGTGCCTTACAGGGAAACCGGCCGATCTCCGGGGAGCTGTTTTTT
cdr3_aa: CALQGNRPISGELFF

v_call: TRBV29-1
d_call: NA
j_call: TRBJ2-3
clone_size: NA
cdr3_nt: TGCAGCGTTACTCCAGCGGGCTACCGCGGATCTAGCACAGATACGCAGTATTTT
cdr3_aa: CSVTPAGYRGSSTDTQYF

v_call: TRBV5-1
d_call: TRBD2
j_call: TRBJ2-1
clone_size: NA
cdr3_nt: TGCGCCAGCAGCTCCCGGCTAGCGGGAGGAGCCTACAATGAGCAGTTCTTC
cdr3_aa: CASSSRLAGGAYNEQFF

v_call: TRBV7-9
d_call: NA
j_call: TRBJ1-4
clone_size: NA
cdr3_nt: TGTGCCAGCAGCGCCGTGGGGGCTGATGAAAAACTGTTTTTT
cdr3_aa: CASSAVGADEKLFF

v_call: TRBV6-5
d_call: NA
j_call: TRBJ2-3
clone_size: NA
cdr3_nt: TGTGCCAGCAGCCTCGGGGCAGATACGCAGTATTTT
cdr3_aa: CASSLGADTQYF

v_call: TRBV2
d_call: NA
j_call: TRBJ1-5
clone_size: NA
cdr3_nt: TGTGCCAGCAGTGATTATAGCAATCAGCCCCAGCATTTT
cdr3_aa: CASSDYSNQPQHF

v_call: TRBV4-1
d_call: NA
j_call: TRBJ1-1
clone_size: NA
cdr3_nt: TGCGCCAGCAGCCAAGGGGCCTATGAAGCTTTCTTT
cdr3_aa: CASSQGAYEAFF

v_call: TRBV7-9
d_call: TRBD2
j_call: TRBJ2-5
clone_size: NA
cdr3_nt: TGTGCCAGCAGTCCCGGGACTAGCAGCCAAGAGACCCAGTACTTC
cdr3_aa: CASSPGTSSQETQYF

v_call: TRBV6-5
d_call: NA
j_call: TRBJ2-1
clone_size: NA
cdr3_nt: TGTGCCAGCAGTTACTCGTCAGAGGGCTTTGGTGAGCAGTTCTTC
cdr3_aa: CASSYSSEGFGEQFF

v_call: TRBV28
d_call: NA
j_call: TRBJ2-1
clone_size: NA
cdr3_nt: TGTGCCAGCAGTTTAGGGGGTGAGCAGTTCTTC
cdr3_aa: CASSLGGEQFF

v_call: TRBV27
d_call: TRBD1
j_call: TRBJ2-7
clone_size: once
cdr3_nt: TGTGCCAGCAGTCCGGGACAGGGGAGGTCCTACGAGCAGTACTTC
cdr3_aa: CASSPGQGRSYEQYF

v_call: TRBV28
d_call: NA
j_call: TRBJ1-2
clone_size: NA
cdr3_nt: TGTGCCAGCAGTGCCAGATCGTTAGCTAACTATGGCTACACCTTC
cdr3_aa: CASSARSLANYGYTF

v_call: TRBV18
d_call: TRBD1
j_call: TRBJ1-5
clone_size: NA
cdr3_nt: TGTGCCAGCTCACCGGGGACAGGCGGAACGGATCAGCCCCAGCATTTT
cdr3_aa: CASSPGTGGTDQPQHF

v_call: TRBV2
d_call: NA
j_call: TRBJ2-4
clone_size: NA
cdr3_nt: TGTGCCAGCAGTGAAGCTAGGTTGAACATTCAGTACTTC
cdr3_aa: CASSEARLNIQYF

v_call: TRBV28
d_call: NA
j_call: TRBJ1-3
clone_size: few
cdr3_nt: TGTGCCAGCAGTCCCGCGGGGGTAAACACCATATATTTT
cdr3_aa: CASSPAGVNTIYF

v_call: TRBV30
d_call: NA
j_call: TRBJ2-7
clone_size: NA
cdr3_nt: TGTGCCTGGAGGGGGACTCTACCTCCCTACGAGCAGTACTTC
cdr3_aa: CAWRGTLPPYEQYF

v_call: TRBV2
d_call: NA
j_call: TRBJ2-1
clone_size: NA
cdr3_nt: TGTGCCAGCATAGGTGGTCACTACAATGAGCAGTTCTTC
cdr3_aa: CASIGGHYNEQFF

v_call: TRBV7-7
d_call: TRBD2
j_call: TRBJ2-3
clone_size: NA
cdr3_nt: TGTGCTAGCAGCTTAGCGGGTTCGACCACAGATACGCAGTATTTT
cdr3_aa: CASSLAGSTTDTQYF

v_call: TRBV29-1
d_call: NA
j_call: TRBJ2-1
clone_size: few
cdr3_nt: TGCAGCGTTGACGGGGGCCGCTCCTACAATGAGCAGTTCTTC
cdr3_aa: CSVDGGRSYNEQFF

v_call: TRBV28
d_call: NA
j_call: TRBJ2-1
clone_size: NA
cdr3_nt: TGTGCCAGCAGTTTAGGCAATGAGCAGTTCTTC
cdr3_aa: CASSLGNEQFF

v_call: TRBV27
d_call: NA
j_call: TRBJ2-7
clone_size: NA
cdr3_nt: TGTGCCAGCAGAGACTCGGTTTCAGGCTACGAGCAGTACTTC
cdr3_aa: CASRDSVSGYEQYF

v_call: TRBV5-1
d_call: NA
j_call: TRBJ2-1
clone_size: NA
cdr3_nt: TGCGCCAGCAGCCGGGAAACGTGGGAGCAGTTCTTC
cdr3_aa: CASSRETWEQFF

v_call: TRBV4-1
d_call: NA
j_call: TRBJ2-7
clone_size: NA
cdr3_nt: TGCGCCAGCAACGTACGTTCGGCAGGCTCCTACGAGCAGTACTTC
cdr3_aa: CASNVRSAGSYEQYF

v_call: TRBV4-1
d_call: TRBD1
j_call: TRBJ2-7
clone_size: NA
cdr3_nt: TGCGCCAGCAGCCAAGGACAGGGATCAGTCTACGAGCAGTACTTC
cdr3_aa: CASSQGQGSVYEQYF

v_call: TRBV7-2
d_call: TRBD2
j_call: TRBJ2-5
clone_size: NA
cdr3_nt: TGTGCCAGCAGCTCCGGACTAGTAGATTGGGAGACCCAGTACTTC
cdr3_aa: CASSSGLVDWETQYF

v_call: TRBV19
d_call: NA
j_call: TRBJ1-1
clone_size: few
cdr3_nt: TGTGCCAGTAGTATCGATAGAGTTGAAGCTTTCTTT
cdr3_aa: CASSIDRVEAFF

v_call: TRBV11-2
d_call: NA
j_call: TRBJ2-3
clone_size: NA
cdr3_nt: TGTGCCAGCAGCGGTCCCGCTAGCACAGATACGCAGTATTTT
cdr3_aa: CASSGPASTDTQYF

v_call: TRBV7-9
d_call: TRBD1
j_call: TRBJ2-7
clone_size: NA
cdr3_nt: TGTGCCAGCACCGCCGGGACAGGTCCCCCCGACTTC
cdr3_aa: CASTAGTGPPDF

v_call: TRBV7-9
d_call: NA
j_call: TRBJ2-6
clone_size: few
cdr3_nt: TGTGCCAGCAGCTTAGGAGGAAGCGACAGCTCTGGGGCCAACGTCCTGACTTTC
cdr3_aa: CASSLGGSDSSGANVLTF

v_call: TRBV5-1
d_call: NA
j_call: TRBJ1-1
clone_size: NA
cdr3_nt: TGCGCCAGCAGCTTTGGGGGTCGTGAAGCTTTCTTT
cdr3_aa: CASSFGGREAFF

v_call: TRBV7-6
d_call: NA
j_call: TRBJ1-1
clone_size: NA
cdr3_nt: TGTGCCAGCAGCTTAGTTCCGTGGTATATGAACACTGAAGCTTTCTTT
cdr3_aa: CASSLVPWYMNTEAFF

v_call: TRBV4-1
d_call: TRBD2
j_call: TRBJ2-1
clone_size: NA
cdr3_nt: TGCGCCAGCAGCCAGAATGTAGGACTAGCCGCGTTGTATGAGCAGTTCTTC
cdr3_aa: CASSQNVGLAALYEQFF

v_call: TRBV19
d_call: NA
j_call: TRBJ2-7
clone_size: NA
cdr3_nt: TGTGCCAGTAGTACCCGATTGAGCCTCTCCTACGAGCAGTACTTC
cdr3_aa: CASSTRLSLSYEQYF

v_call: TRBV5-6
d_call: TRBD1
j_call: TRBJ2-2
clone_size: few
cdr3_nt: TGTGCCAGCAGCGCACAGGGGAACGGGGAGCTGTTTTTT
cdr3_aa: CASSAQGNGELFF

v_call: TRBV13
d_call: NA
j_call: TRBJ2-7
clone_size: NA
cdr3_nt: TGTGCCAGCAGCTCGGGCCGCTCCGAGCAGTACTTC
cdr3_aa: CASSSGRSEQYF

v_call: TRBV5-1
d_call: TRBD1
j_call: TRBJ2-6
clone_size: NA
cdr3_nt: TGCGCCAGCAGCTTGGAAGGGGGCTGGAGCTCTGGGGCCAACGTCCTGACTTTC
cdr3_aa: CASSLEGGWSSGANVLTF

v_call: TRBV4-1
d_call: NA
j_call: TRBJ1-4
clone_size: NA
cdr3_nt: TGCGCCAGCAGCCAGAGGGGGGGCTATGGAGAAAAACTGTTTTTT
cdr3_aa: CASSQRGGYGEKLFF

v_call: TRBV27
d_call: TRBD1
j_call: TRBJ2-1
clone_size: NA
cdr3_nt: TGTGCCAGCAGTCCCGGGACAGGGATCAATGAGCAGTTCTTC
cdr3_aa: CASSPGTGINEQFF

v_call: TRBV7-9
d_call: NA
j_call: TRBJ1-2
clone_size: few
cdr3_nt: TGTGCCAGCAGCTTAGGGCCCAAGGGCTACACCTTC
cdr3_aa: CASSLGPKGYTF

v_call: TRBV29-1
d_call: NA
j_call: TRBJ2-4
clone_size: NA
cdr3_nt: TGCAGCGTAATCTCCGGAGTCAAAAACATTCAGTACTTC
cdr3_aa: CSVISGVKNIQYF

v_call: TRBV7-2
d_call: NA
j_call: TRBJ1-5
clone_size: NA
cdr3_nt: TGTGCCAGCAGCTTAGGTTATAGCAATCAGCCCCAGCATTTT
cdr3_aa: CASSLGYSNQPQHF

v_call: TRBV19
d_call: NA
j_call: TRBJ2-2
clone_size: NA
cdr3_nt: TGTGCCAGTAGTATCGGTAGCGCGGGCACCGGGGAGCTGTTTTTT
cdr3_aa: CASSIGSAGTGELFF

v_call: TRBV9
d_call: NA
j_call: TRBJ2-1
clone_size: once
cdr3_nt: TGTGCCAGCAGCATAAAACTAGTGGAAATGGATGAGCAGTTCTTC
cdr3_aa: CASSIKLVEMDEQFF

v_call: TRBV27
d_call: NA
j_call: TRBJ2-1
clone_size: few
cdr3_nt: TGTGCCAGCAGAGGCGTTGGGGGGCAGTTCTTC
cdr3_aa: CASRGVGGQFF

v_call: TRBV28
d_call: NA
j_call: TRBJ1-1
clone_size: NA
cdr3_nt: TGTGCCAGCAGTTTATCGGCAGCAAGGGAAGCTTTCTTT
cdr3_aa: CASSLSAAREAFF

v_call: TRBV4-2
d_call: NA
j_call: TRBJ1-5
clone_size: NA
cdr3_nt: TGTGCCAGCAGCCAGGAACGTACTAGCAATCAGCCCCAGCATTTT
cdr3_aa: CASSQERTSNQPQHF

v_call: TRBV5-4
d_call: NA
j_call: TRBJ1-1
clone_size: few
cdr3_nt: TGTGCCAGCAGCTTGGAGAGGAACACTGAAGCTTTCTTT
cdr3_aa: CASSLERNTEAFF

v_call: TRBV27
d_call: TRBD1
j_call: TRBJ1-5
clone_size: NA
cdr3_nt: TGTGCCAGCAGTAGAACACAGGGGGCTCGAGTTCAGCCCCAGCATTTT
cdr3_aa: CASSRTQGARVQPQHF

v_call: TRBV7-9
d_call: TRBD1
j_call: TRBJ1-1
clone_size: NA
cdr3_nt: TGTGCCAGCAGCTTAGCGGCCGGACAGGGTAGGACTGAAGCTTTCTTT
cdr3_aa: CASSLAAGQGRTEAFF

v_call: TRBV7-7
d_call: NA
j_call: TRBJ2-7
clone_size: once
cdr3_nt: TGTGCTAGCAGCCCCGGGCTCTCCTACGAGCAGTACTTC
cdr3_aa: CASSPGLSYEQYF

v_call: TRBV14
d_call: NA
j_call: TRBJ1-2
clone_size: NA
cdr3_nt: TGTGCCAGCAGTCGTGGGACCAACTATGGCTACACCTTC
cdr3_aa: CASSRGTNYGYTF

v_call: TRBV4-2
d_call: NA
j_call: TRBJ1-5
clone_size: NA
cdr3_nt: TGTGCCAGCAGCCAAGGGCAGGATCAGCCCCAGCATTTT
cdr3_aa: CASSQGQDQPQHF

v_call: TRBV2
d_call: NA
j_call: TRBJ2-7
clone_size: NA
cdr3_nt: TGTGCCAGCCTGAGGACAGCCTTCTCCTACGAGCAGTACTTC
cdr3_aa: CASLRTAFSYEQYF

v_call: TRBV7-3
d_call: NA
j_call: TRBJ2-1
clone_size: NA
cdr3_nt: TGTGCCAGCAGCTTAACGCCCCCACTAGGATCCTACAATGAGCAGTTCTTC
cdr3_aa: CASSLTPPLGSYNEQFF

v_call: TRBV6-4
d_call: NA
j_call: TRBJ2-1
clone_size: NA
cdr3_nt: TGTGCCAGCAGTCGGACGGGAGTTGCTGAGCAGTTCTTC
cdr3_aa: CASSRTGVAEQFF